The 2 T cell receptor beta chains below were found in one sample sequenced in a study of cytomegalovirus exposure and HLA in healthy donors. Researchers ran the PCR with 60 Vbeta and 13 Jbeta primers. TCRdb's copy holds only in-frame clones and misses some; the assay was immunoSEQ multiplex PCR. This sample has more than 150,000 clones; more than 60% occur once, and the top ten carry less than 1.5%. The specimen sequenced was PBMCs. These receptors all come from a man aged 18 to 29 in good health and CMV-seronegative.

V and J are TRBV5-4 and TRBJ1-2, with 12 bases identical to TRBD1. Germline CDR1 is SGHNT and CDR2 is YYREEE (reference sequence). The CDR3 contains 15 residues. The J segment lost 7 bases and the V segment lost 4 bases, leaving 8 bases of the junction unmatched. As DNA, the CDR3 is TGTGCCAGCAGCCGTACCGGGACAGGGGGCCGTGGCTACACCTTC. Translated: CASSRTGTGGRGYTF.

V and J are TRBV12-5 and TRBJ2-7; 10 bases are a match to TRBD1. After removal of 0 bases from V and 0 bases from J, the junction contained 2 bases not matched to a gene. The length of the CDR3 is 16 residues. The germline CDR1 and CDR2 sequences are LGHNT and FRNRAP. DNA of the CDR3: TGTGCTAGTGGTTTGGTACGGACAGGGGGCTCCTACGAGCAGTACTTC. Protein product: CASGLVRTGGSYEQYF.